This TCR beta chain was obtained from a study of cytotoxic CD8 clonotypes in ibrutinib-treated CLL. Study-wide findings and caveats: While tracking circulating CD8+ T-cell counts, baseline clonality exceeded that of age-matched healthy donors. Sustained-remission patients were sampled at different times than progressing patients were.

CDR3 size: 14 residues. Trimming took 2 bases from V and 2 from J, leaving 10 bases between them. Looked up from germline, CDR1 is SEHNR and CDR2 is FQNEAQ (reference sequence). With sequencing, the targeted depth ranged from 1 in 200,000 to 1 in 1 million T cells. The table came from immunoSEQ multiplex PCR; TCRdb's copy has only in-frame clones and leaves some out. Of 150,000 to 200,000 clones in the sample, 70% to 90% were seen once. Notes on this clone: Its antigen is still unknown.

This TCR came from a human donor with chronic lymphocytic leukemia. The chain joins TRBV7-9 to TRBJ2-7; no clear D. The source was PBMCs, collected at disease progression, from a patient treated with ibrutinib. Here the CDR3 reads CASSLLVRTYEQYF. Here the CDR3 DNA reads TGTGCCAGCAGCTTATTGGTCAGGACCTACGAGCAGTACTTC.